Listed below are T cell receptor beta chains from one sample, sequenced in a study of blood T cell repertoires in COVID-19. Sequenced by immunoSEQ multiplex PCR; TCRdb stores in-frame clones only, minus some. Of approximately 430,000 clones detected, 86% appear once; the ten largest clones hold around 1.4%. Sequencing was done on a sample of peripheral blood. The receptor set was obtained from a woman in her 30s with active or convalescent COVID-19. Both conserved end residues are trimmed from each CDR3. Each record gives: CDR3 protein, D gene, J gene, V gene. D genes are given only for firm matches.

CDR3: ASSMAHRDIDYGYT
D: .
J: TRBJ1-2
V: TRBV19

CDR3: ASTTTGAGNGQPQH
D: TRBD1
J: TRBJ1-5
V: TRBV19

CDR3: ASSPRTISTGELF
D: .
J: TRBJ2-2
V: TRBV18

CDR3: ASSQETSPYEQY
D: .
J: TRBJ2-7
V: TRBV4-1

CDR3: ASSLVWPRGWETQY
D: .
J: TRBJ2-5
V: TRBV5-1

CDR3: ASSQGAGQGDRAREKLF
D: TRBD1
J: TRBJ1-4
V: TRBV4-1

CDR3: ASTGTSDVTQY
D: TRBD2
J: TRBJ2-3
V: TRBV5-1

CDR3: ASSLRVYEQY
D: .
J: TRBJ2-7
V: TRBV7-2

CDR3: ASSAQVGLNTEAF
D: .
J: TRBJ1-1
V: TRBV9

CDR3: ASRLIIMNTEAF
D: .
J: TRBJ1-1
V: TRBV11-3

CDR3: ASSPLGFGNQPQH
D: .
J: TRBJ1-5
V: TRBV11-2

CDR3: ASSFGGQNTEAF
D: .
J: TRBJ1-1
V: TRBV27

CDR3: ASSEGGYYGYT
D: .
J: TRBJ1-2
V: TRBV2

CDR3: ASSRDRQETQY
D: TRBD1
J: TRBJ2-5
V: TRBV11-2

CDR3: SVENGNTEAF
D: .
J: TRBJ1-1
V: TRBV29-1

CDR3: ATSRDFAARY
D: .
J: TRBJ2-5
V: TRBV15

CDR3: ASSAQGGTEAF
D: .
J: TRBJ1-1
V: TRBV6-4

CDR3: ASSIQGIETDTQY
D: .
J: TRBJ2-3
V: TRBV19

CDR3: ASSWGQSDGYT
D: TRBD1
J: TRBJ1-2
V: TRBV2

CDR3: ASSDYGTINSPLH
D: .
J: TRBJ1-6
V: TRBV2

CDR3: SVAGTVWGTDTQY
D: TRBD1
J: TRBJ2-3
V: TRBV29-1

CDR3: ASSERGSYGYT
D: .
J: TRBJ1-2
V: TRBV2

CDR3: SVDTGGSYEQY
D: TRBD2
J: TRBJ2-7
V: TRBV29-1

CDR3: ASSSPETGGNTIY
D: .
J: TRBJ1-3
V: TRBV5-4

CDR3: ASSHSRKTGGSYEQY
D: TRBD1
J: TRBJ2-7
V: TRBV4-1

CDR3: ASSPKVLAGQY
D: TRBD2
J: TRBJ2-3
V: TRBV12-3/TRBV12-4

CDR3: ASSSYLGGNEDTEAF
D: .
J: TRBJ1-1
V: TRBV18

CDR3: ASSLTPLKLEETQY
D: .
J: TRBJ2-5
V: TRBV28

CDR3: ASSQGLARGVGGNEQF
D: .
J: TRBJ2-1
V: TRBV4-1

CDR3: ASRDLYRGYYGYT
D: TRBD1
J: TRBJ1-2
V: TRBV6-5

CDR3: ASSLGQGESTEAF
D: TRBD1
J: TRBJ1-1
V: TRBV7-6

CDR3: ASSRTGMGHGELF
D: TRBD1
J: TRBJ2-2
V: TRBV19

CDR3: ASLDREASNQPQH
D: TRBD1
J: TRBJ1-5
V: TRBV6-6

CDR3: ATSSPGGPYYEQY
D: .
J: TRBJ2-7
V: TRBV15

CDR3: ASSPTRLRQGGSPLH
D: TRBD1
J: TRBJ1-6
V: TRBV28

CDR3: ASSGNRDRGRETQY
D: TRBD1
J: TRBJ2-5
V: TRBV6-1